The subject of this entry is one TCR beta chain. Its antigen is unidentified. Trimming took off 7 bases at V and 11 bases at J, with 11 bases between the two ends. The CDR3 extends over 10 amino acids. This specimen comes from a study of identical twins. Whole-study findings and limits: It was out-of-frame TCR alpha sharing in monozygotic twins that models underestimated.

cDNA molecules carried unique molecular identifiers, and template switching added a universal primer site. MiXCR, run by TCRdb on the 5' RACE reads, gives a single entry per CDR3 protein. The table records approximately 190,000 distinct CDR3 sequences, more than 15% of them present only once. These data were also reused for a study on T cells expressing NK-cell markers. In that study: In sorted CD3+CD56+NKG2C+, CD3+CD56+NKG2C- and CD3+CD56-NKG2C+ T cells, TCR beta repertoires were obtained. What restricted sorting to alpha-beta TCR T cells in several experiments was an anti-gamma-delta TCR antibody.

The clonotype originates from a woman aged 18-29 years in good health. This chain connects TRBV12-3 or TRBV12-4 to TRBJ1-1, with D possibly TRBD1 on 5 matching bases. Sequencing was done on a sample of CD8+ T cells sorted from blood. This chain's CDR3 is CASNPGTAFF. DNA for the CDR3: TGTGCCAGCAACCCGGGGACGGCTTTCTTT.